This T cell receptor (beta chain) was found in a study of blood T cell repertoires in COVID-19. Whole-study context: Samples representing acute and convalescent COVID-19 were sourced from the United States, Italy and Spain. T cells, B-cell-depleted T cells, or PBMCs provided the cDNA or gDNA that served as material.

The Seattle patients, enrolled during active infection, were followed longitudinally. In the authors' workflow: The authors estimated nucleated cell counts from reference gene primer amplification. Repertoires were generated with immunoSEQ multiplex PCR, while TCRdb's copy carries only in-frame clones and drops some. V, J and clone size are those of that table, while D and trimming were read from the DNA. The table includes 200,000 to 250,000 clones, approximately 83% detected once. Trimming at V came to 7 bases and at J to 7 bases, leaving 7 bases not matched to a gene. This CDR3 contains 14 residues. Germline loops: CDR1 MNHEY, CDR2 SVGAGI.

Sequenced: peripheral blood. The chain employs TRBV6-5 and TRBJ1-5; the match to TRBD1 covers 10 bases. This clonotype was obtained from a woman aged 25 to 39 with COVID-19, enrolled during active disease. CDR3 residues: CASTDRGRGQPQHF. The CDR3, as DNA: TGTGCCAGCACCGACAGGGGGCGAGGACAGCCCCAGCATTTT.